The clone carrying this TCR beta chain was counted ten times or more. The antigen is not known. Researchers made TCR beta libraries by using iRepertoire HTBI primers and running Arm-PCR on CDR3 regions. TCRdb analysed the multiplex PCR reads with MiXCR anew, one entry per CDR3 protein. The sample consists of roughly 380,000 distinct CDR3 sequences, over 15% of them appearing once. The time point is: newly diagnosed GD, antithyroid drugs for less than 3 months. After RNA was extracted from PBMCs, the TCR library was made from it. This entry comes from a study of regulatory T cells in long-lasting Graves disease. Points from the study as a whole: Segments TRBV28, TRBJ1-2 and TRBJ2-5 showed preferential usage in persistent disease.

The CDR3 is 14 residues long. Germline-derived CDR1 and CDR2 are SGHTA and FQGNSA. Trimming cost V 2 bases and J 1 base, with 8 bases left between them. These data were likewise used in another study, on T cells in Graves' hyperthyroidism and ophthalmopathy.

The chain joins TRBV7-2 to TRBJ1-1, with D hard to call. The receptor was derived from a man aged 40-50 years with Graves disease. This material consisted of peripheral blood mononuclear cells (PBMCs), taken at new diagnosis, from a patient treated with antithyroid drugs. The DNA of the CDR3 is TGTGCCAGCAGCTTAAGGATGGGGAACACTGAAGCTTTCTTT. Protein product: CASSLRMGNTEAFF.